These 17 T cell receptor beta chains originate from one sample sequenced in a study of blood T cell repertoires in COVID-19. Only in-frame clones appear in the TCRdb table, and some are missing; sequencing was by immunoSEQ multiplex PCR. The sample has about 200,000 clones, roughly 80% seen once. Sample: peripheral blood. The receptors stem from a woman aged 70-85 years with COVID-19, enrolled during active disease.

J is TRBJ1-5 and V is TRBV21-1; TRBD1, the table's D call, was not compared with the DNA. TRBV21-1 is a listed pseudogene. This CDR3 is 18 amino acids long. The CDR3 spells CASSATLDREYSNQPQHF. The CDR3 nucleotides are TGTGCCAGCAGCGCAACCCTGGACAGGGAGTATAGCAATCAGCCCCAGCATTTT.

CDR3 nucleotide sequence: TGCAGCGTTGTGGACAGTTCGAGCAATCAGCCCCAGCATTTT. Its protein product is CSVVDSSSNQPQHF. This chain links TRBV29-1 with TRBJ1-5, with D possibly being TRBD1 (6 bases). Between the trimmed V and J ends, which lost 4 bases and 1 base, there was a span of 11 bases. The CDR3 spans 14 residues. The germline V gene encodes CDR1 SQVTM and CDR2 ANQGSEA.

The chain couples TRBV7-2 to TRBJ1-1, with D possibly being TRBD1 (5 bases). Trimming took 5 bases from V and 0 from J, leaving 13 bases between them. Germline CDR1 SGHTA, CDR2 FQGNSA. CDR3 size: 15 residues. CDR3 bases: TGTGCCAGCAGCCCCGAGACAGCCTTGAACACTGAAGCTTTCTTT. This translates into CASSPETALNTEAFF.

The chain links TRBV28 to TRBJ1-3; D possibly corresponds to TRBD1 (6 bases). Between the trimmed V and J ends, which lost 7 bases and 0 bases, there was a span of 13 bases. In germline, CDR1 is MDHEN, CDR2 SYDVKM. The length of the CDR3 is 15 residues. CDR3 coding DNA: TGTGCCAGCAATTCCCCAGGGGCCTCTGGAAACACCATATATTTT. Translation gives CASNSPGASGNTIYF.

The sample holds a few counts of this clone. The chain couples TRBV18 to TRBJ2-7, with 11 bases aligning to TRBD2. CDR1 is KGHSH, CDR2 LQKENI, per germline. CDR3 length: 15 residues. The ends lost 6 bases at V and 4 bases at J; junction bases unmatched: 8. As DNA, the CDR3 is TGTGCCAGCTCCCCCGGCGCTAGCGGGAGGTACGAGCAGTACTTC. Translation: CASSPGASGRYEQYF.

This rearrangement joins TRBV19 to TRBJ1-2; D possibly corresponds to TRBD1 (6 bases). CDR1 LNHDA and CDR2 SQIVND come from the germline V gene (reference sequence). The V and J ends lost 3 bases and 4 bases respectively, with 15 bases between them. The CDR3 is 15 amino acids. DNA for the CDR3: TGTGCCAGTAGTATTAGCCCACAGGGCAGCTATGGCTACACCTTC. Protein sequence: CASSISPQGSYGYTF.

The gene calls are TRBV27 and TRBJ2-1, with 10 positions matching TRBD2. The ends lost 6 bases at V and 2 bases at J; junction bases unmatched: 4. The CDR3 consists of 15 residues. Germline CDR1 and CDR2: MNHEY and SMNVEV (reference sequence). The CDR3 spells CASRLAGLTYNEQFF. In nucleotides, the CDR3 is TGTGCCAGCAGACTAGCGGGACTTACCTACAATGAGCAGTTCTTC.

The V and J genes are TRBV3-1 (or the pseudogene TRBV3-2) and TRBJ1-2; TRBD1 matches at 11 bases. V lost 3 bases to trimming and J lost 4 bases; unmatched junction nucleotides: 10. CDR1 and CDR2 (germline): LGHDT, YNNKEL (reference sequence). This CDR3 has 17 residues. CDR3 region: CASSHYWTGGRGYGYTF. CDR3 DNA sequence: TGTGCCAGCAGCCATTACTGGACAGGGGGCCGGGGCTATGGCTACACCTTC.

This clone was observed a handful of times. V gene TRBV6-5 combines with J gene TRBJ2-1; TRBD2 might be the D (6 bases). Trimming took 2 bases from V and 3 from J, leaving 11 bases between them. Germline V gene sequence: CDR1 MNHEY, CDR2 SVGAGI. This CDR3 is 15 amino acids long. The CDR3 protein is CASSYAGRLYNEQFF. As DNA, the CDR3 is TGTGCCAGCAGTTACGCGGGGCGCCTCTACAATGAGCAGTTCTTC.

The chain is built from TRBV5-1 and TRBJ2-1, with 13 bases fitting TRBD2. The ends lost 0 bases at V and 13 bases at J; junction bases unmatched: 1. CDR3 length: 13 residues. The germline V gene encodes CDR1 SGHRS and CDR2 YFSETQ. This CDR3 is CASSLEGLAGQFF. The CDR3 nucleotides read TGCGCCAGCAGCTTGGAGGGACTAGCGGGACAGTTCTTC.

V usage is TRBV3-1 (or the pseudogene TRBV3-2) and J usage is TRBJ1-5; D is possibly TRBD1 (5 bases). Deletions cut 5 bases from V and 4 bases from J, with 15 bases between. The germline V gene encodes CDR1 LGHDT and CDR2 YNNKEL (reference sequence). CDR3 length equals 15 residues. This CDR3 is CASSFGGVANQPQHF. The CDR3 DNA is TGTGCCAGCAGCTTTGGGGGGGTGGCAAATCAGCCCCAGCATTTT.

In DNA, the CDR3 is TGTGCCAGCAGTGCTAGCGGGAGGGGCACAGATACGCAGTATTTT. As protein: CASSASGRGTDTQYF. The chain uses TRBV6-4 and TRBJ2-3, with TRBD2 matching over 12 bases. CDR3 size: 15 residues. The ends lost 4 bases at V and 1 base at J; junction bases unmatched: 0. Per germline, CDR1 MRHNA and CDR2 SNTAGT.

The chain has TRBV6-2 or TRBV6-3 and TRBJ2-2; D might be TRBD2 (6 bases). The germline V gene encodes CDR1 MNHEY and CDR2 SVGEGT. This CDR3 has 15 residues. V was clipped by 0 bases and J by 6 bases, with 11 bases between them. CDR3 nucleotides: TGTGCCAGCAGTTACTCGGGGGGTGCGGCCGGGGAGCTGTTTTTT. Translated: CASSYSGGAAGELFF.

The V gene is TRBV19, the J gene TRBJ2-2, with D maybe TRBD2 (5 bases). The germline V gene encodes CDR1 LNHDA and CDR2 SQIVND (reference sequence). V lost 4 bases to trimming and J lost 5 bases, with 8 bases between them. The CDR3 is made up of 13 amino acids. The CDR3 sequence is CASSTTTTGELFF. The CDR3 DNA follows: TGTGCCAGTAGTACGACTACAACCGGGGAGCTGTTTTTT.

V and J are TRBV5-4 and TRBJ2-7; TRBD2 agrees at 7 bases. J gave up 0 bases and V 3 bases, and 3 bases lay outside the gene matches. The CDR3 contains 14 residues. From germline, CDR1 is SGHNT and CDR2 YYREEE (reference sequence). In nucleotides, the CDR3 is TGTGCCAGCAGCTACGGGGGGAGCTCCTACGAGCAGTACTTC. This translates into CASSYGGSSYEQYF.

In its sample, this clone was seen once. The chain recombines TRBV4-2 with TRBJ1-5; 7 nucleotides line up with TRBD1. J gave up 5 bases and V 3 bases, and 22 bases lay outside the gene matches. Germline V gene lookup returns CDR1 LGHNA and CDR2 YNFKEQ. The CDR3 covers 20 residues. This CDR3 is CASSHKLKGGLVAQDQPQHF. The CDR3 nucleotides are TGTGCCAGCAGCCACAAACTTAAAGGGGGCTTGGTGGCACAGGATCAGCCCCAGCATTTT.

The rearrangement links TRBV5-1 to TRBJ2-1; D possibly corresponds to TRBD1 (6 bases). This CDR3 spans 16 amino acids. Germline lookup yields CDR1 SGHRS and CDR2 YFSETQ. V was cut by 1 base and J by 5 bases, with 16 bases left in between. The CDR3 is CASSLLPGRGDNEQFF. Here the CDR3 DNA reads TGCGCCAGCAGCTTGTTACCCGGCAGGGGCGACAATGAGCAGTTCTTC.